Below are 11 T cell receptor beta chains sequenced from a single sample in a study of PD-L1 blockade in urothelial cancer. Measured with immunoSEQ multiplex PCR; TCRdb has only the in-frame clones, and not every one. Of around 60,000 clones in the sample, roughly 79% are singletons; the top ten hold 3.2%. Time point reported: pretreatment peripheral blood. The source material was PBMCs, sampled around atezolizumab (anti-PD-L1) treatment. The receptors were gathered from a man between 65 and 85 years old with urothelial cancer.

CDR3 loop: CASRHPGGNQPQHF. CDR3 DNA sequence: TGTGCCAGCCGCCACCCCGGGGGTAATCAGCCCCAGCATTTT. The chain has TRBV6-1 and TRBJ1-5, with D perhaps matching TRBD1 (5 bases). Per germline, CDR1 MNHNS and CDR2 SASEGT. The CDR3 runs 14 residues. V was cut by 8 bases and J by 4 bases, with 15 bases left in between.

This clone was counted once. This sequence joins TRBV10-1 and TRBJ2-1, with a possible D match to TRBD2 (5 bases). Germline V gene data show CDR1 as WNHNN and CDR2 as SYGVQD (reference sequence). Trimming removed 0 bases at V and 0 bases at J, with 9 bases between. The CDR3 contains 16 residues. Written as DNA, the CDR3 is TGCGCCAGCAGTGAGTCGAGGGCCTCCTCCTACAATGAGCAGTTCTTC. It is translated as CASSESRASSYNEQFF.

J is TRBJ2-3 and V is TRBV18, with a weak D call TRBD1 (6 bases). The CDR3 has 15 amino acids. V dropped 3 bases and J dropped 2 bases, with 12 bases sitting between them. Germline CDR1 is KGHSH and CDR2 is LQKENI. CDR3 sequence: CASSPRTDSTDTQYF. The CDR3 nucleotides read TGTGCCAGCTCACCGCGGACAGATTCCACAGATACGCAGTATTTT.

The chain links TRBV19 to TRBJ1-5, with TRBD1 as a possible D gene (6 bases). Trimming left V 4 bases short and J 5 bases short, with 9 bases between. The length of the CDR3 is 13 residues. In germline, CDR1 is LNHDA, CDR2 SQIVND (reference sequence). The CDR3 DNA is TGTGCCAGTAGTACTACAGGGTATCAGCCCCAGCATTTT. This codes for CASSTTGYQPQHF.

This clone was picked up one time. V is TRBV5-1 and J is TRBJ1-2, with 8 bases lining up with TRBD1. Trimming took 7 bases from V and 8 from J; bases not matched to a gene: 7. Per germline, CDR1 SGHRS and CDR2 YFSETQ. The length of the CDR3 is 12 residues. The CDR3 region has the DNA TGCGCCAGCCAAGGCAGGGGGCAAGGCTACACCTTC. Translating it yields CASQGRGQGYTF.

The chain recombines TRBV6-1 with TRBJ1-1; TRBD1 matches 10 bases. Per germline, CDR1 MNHNS and CDR2 SASEGT. The CDR3 sequence is 14 residues long. Trimming took 4 bases from V and 11 from J; bases not matched to a gene: 10. The CDR3 protein is CASSAGQGGVRAFF. Written as DNA, the CDR3 is TGTGCCAGCAGTGCAGGACAGGGGGGTGTAAGGGCTTTCTTT.

This chain links TRBV7-2 with TRBJ2-1; no firm D call. The CDR3 is 13 amino acids. V lost 1 base to trimming and J lost 12 bases, with 13 bases between them. CDR1 SGHTA and CDR2 FQGNSA come from the germline V gene. CDR3 amino acids: CASSLELNYAQFF. CDR3 nucleotide sequence: TGTGCCAGCAGCTTAGAACTGAATTATGCGCAGTTCTTC.

CDR3 bases: TGCGCCAGCAGCGTGTTCGGCAGGGCCCACGAGCAGTACTTC. This gives the protein CASSVFGRAHEQYF. V is TRBV5-1 and J is TRBJ2-7, with D perhaps TRBD1 (5 bases). V gave up 4 bases and J gave up 5 bases, with 16 bases separating them. The germline V gene has CDR1 SGHRS and CDR2 YFSETQ. The CDR3 has 14 residues.

The chain joins TRBV5-1 to TRBJ1-4, with D tentatively TRBD1 (6 bases). The ends were cut back, 5 bases at V and 3 bases at J, with 14 bases in the middle. The CDR3 contains 15 residues. Germline lookup yields CDR1 SGHRS and CDR2 YFSETQ. The CDR3 bases are TGCGCCAGCAGAAGTACACAGGGATCTAATGAAAAACTGTTTTTT. This gives the protein CASRSTQGSNEKLFF.

Here the CDR3 reads CASSLDYGGEQYF. In nucleotides, the CDR3 is TGTGCCAGCAGCTTAGATTACGGGGGCGAGCAGTACTTC. The V call is TRBV7-2, the J call TRBJ2-7; weak D call: TRBD2 (6 bases). The length of the CDR3 is 13 residues. The V gene's germline CDR1 is SGHTA and CDR2 FQGNSA. V lost 1 base to trimming and J lost 6 bases, with 10 bases between them.

The rearrangement joins TRBV6-5 to TRBJ2-5, with a weak D call TRBD2 (6 bases). Trimming took 5 bases from V and 4 from J, leaving 11 bases between them. Germline V lookup: CDR1 MNHEY, CDR2 SVGAGI. The length of the CDR3 is 13 residues. CDR3 loop: CASSDWRGETQYF. In nucleotides, the CDR3 is TGTGCCAGCAGTGATTGGCGGGGAGAGACCCAGTACTTC.